The 2 T cell receptor beta chains below come from one sample, sequenced in a study of breast tumors, draining lymph nodes, adjacent tissues. TCRdb analysed the multiplex PCR reads with MiXCR anew, one entry per CDR3 protein. Among around 250,000 distinct CDR3 sequences listed, around 34% were seen once. The lymph nodes were axillary draining lymph nodes from breast cancer patients. Sequencing used axillary lymph node tissue. All receptors derive from a female donor with breast cancer. Some clones in this sample may be carry-over from other donors' samples.

About this clonotype itself: One end of the junction does not line up with germline, which may come from a read error. The chain couples TRBV24-1 to TRBJ2-2, with D perhaps given as TRBD1 or TRBD2 (5 bases each). The germline V gene has CDR1 KGHDR and CDR2 SFDVKD. The CDR3 has 18 residues. In DNA form, the CDR3 reads TGTGCCACCAGTGGTTTGCAAAGGGAGTGGGGCAACACCGGGGAGCTGTTTTTT. Its translation is CATSGLQREWGNTGELFF.

This clonotype was recorded at least ten times. V usage is TRBV4-3 and J usage is TRBJ2-3; D remains ambiguous. V was clipped by 6 bases and J by 1 base, with 8 bases between them. In germline, CDR1 is LGHNA, CDR2 YSLEER. The CDR3 covers 13 residues. CDR3 in amino acids: CASSTTGTDTQYF. The DNA for the CDR3 is TGCGCCAGCAGTACTACGGGCACAGATACGCAGTATTTT.